These 30 T cell receptor beta chains share one sample of origin, sequenced in a study of blood T cell repertoires in COVID-19. Some clones are missing from TCRdb's copy, which holds only in-frame ones; the method was immunoSEQ multiplex PCR. Among 200,000 to 250,000 clones, 87% were seen once, and the ten largest hold approximately 10%. Sequencing was performed on PBMCs or T cells enriched from blood (not recorded which). The source of these receptors is a man aged 25-40 years who had recovered from COVID-19.

This chain connects TRBV7-9 to TRBJ2-7; 8 bases line up with TRBD2. The CDR3 contains 13 residues. V shed 5 bases and J 2 bases; nucleotides not matched to a gene: 2. Germline V gene data show CDR1 as SEHNR and CDR2 as FQNEAQ (reference sequence). Here the CDR3 DNA reads TGTGCCAGCAGCCCACTAGCGGCCTACGAGCAGTACTTC. Protein: CASSPLAAYEQYF. Full variable domain (rest looked up from reference TRBV7-9 and TRBJ2-7): DTGVSQNPRHKITKRGQNVTFRCDPISEHNRLYWYRQTLGQGPEFLTYFQNEAQLEKSRLLSDRFSAERPKGSFSTLEIQRTEQGDSAMYLCASSPLAAYEQYFGPGTRLTVT.

The rearrangement joins TRBV19 to TRBJ1-2; 9 nucleotides agree with TRBD1. V was clipped by 7 bases and J by 1 base; unmatched bases: 7. Germline values: CDR1 LNHDA, CDR2 SQIVND (reference sequence). The CDR3 length is 15 residues. The CDR3 DNA follows: TGTGCCAGTAAACAGGGGGCGACCCTTAACTATGGCTACACCTTC. It encodes CASKQGATLNYGYTF.

The CDR3, as DNA: TGTGCCAGCAGTTCCGACAGGGGGCTCACCTTC. It specifies CASSSDRGLTF. This chain links TRBV6-5 with TRBJ1-2; TRBD1 matches 10 bases. Germline trimming cut 4 bases from V and 13 bases from J; bases unmatched to any gene: 3. CDR3 length: 11 residues. The germline V gene has CDR1 MNHEY and CDR2 SVGAGI.

The rearrangement joins TRBV7-6 to TRBJ2-1, with 7 bases lining up with TRBD2. The CDR3 is 16 amino acids. The ends lost 1 base at V and 6 bases at J; junction bases unmatched: 9. CDR1 SGHVS and CDR2 FNYEAQ come from the germline V gene. The CDR3 protein is CASSLEGSGLLNEQFF. DNA for the CDR3: TGTGCCAGCAGCTTAGAGGGGTCGGGACTACTCAATGAGCAGTTCTTC.

This chain uses TRBV28 with TRBJ1-1; 9 nucleotides agree with TRBD1. After removal of 7 bases from V and 3 bases from J, the junction contained 12 bases not matched to a gene. The CDR3 extends over 16 amino acids. CDR1 is MDHEN, CDR2 SYDVKM, per germline. CDR3 amino acids: CASKSMRWTGDTEAFF. The CDR3 DNA is TGTGCCAGCAAGAGCATGAGGTGGACAGGGGACACTGAAGCTTTCTTT.

The genes are TRBV11-2 and TRBJ2-6; a possible D gene is TRBD2 (6 bases). Germline loops: CDR1 SGHAT, CDR2 FQNNGV. This CDR3 has 17 residues. Trimming took off 7 bases at V and 2 bases at J, with 18 bases between the two ends. CDR3 sequence: CASTAGSWNPGANVLTF. In DNA form, the CDR3 reads TGTGCCAGCACCGCGGGGAGTTGGAACCCTGGGGCCAACGTCCTGACTTTC.

Here the CDR3 DNA reads TGTGCCAGTAGTAGGGGGACTGCATTAGATACGCAGTATTTT. Translating it yields CASSRGTALDTQYF. V and J are TRBV19 and TRBJ2-3, with D maybe TRBD2 (6 bases). Trimming left V 4 bases short and J 5 bases short, with 13 bases between. CDR1 LNHDA and CDR2 SQIVND come from the germline V gene (reference sequence). The CDR3 covers 14 residues.

The rearrangement joins TRBV3-1 (or the pseudogene TRBV3-2) to TRBJ1-1; D not resolved. Trimming cost V 2 bases and J 6 bases, with 10 bases left between them. Germline V gene data show CDR1 as LGHDT and CDR2 as YNNKEL (reference sequence). The CDR3 consists of 13 residues. In DNA, the CDR3 is TGTGCCAGCAGCCAAACATCGCGGGCTGAAGCTTTCTTT. Translation: CASSQTSRAEAFF.

This clone occurred a few times. The chain couples TRBV5-1 to TRBJ2-7; 13 nucleotides align to TRBD2. Germline trimming cut 4 bases from V and 4 bases from J; bases unmatched to any gene: 8. The CDR3 totals 16 residues. Germline V gene sequence: CDR1 SGHRS, CDR2 YFSETQ. CDR3 in DNA: TGCGCCAGCAGCGCGGGGACTAGCGGGGATGTGTACGAGCAGTACTTC. It is translated as CASSAGTSGDVYEQYF.

The chain employs TRBV5-4 and TRBJ2-5, with 12 nucleotides matching TRBD2. The germline CDR1 and CDR2 sequences are SGHNT and YYREEE (reference sequence). V trimming: 4 bases; J trimming: 5 bases; junction bases outside the gene matches: 6. This CDR3 is built from 15 residues. The CDR3 DNA reads as TGTGCCAGCAGCCTGAGACTAGCGGGAGAGGAGACCCAGTACTTC. Its translation is CASSLRLAGEETQYF.

V usage is TRBV29-1 and J usage is TRBJ1-5; 7 nucleotides line up with TRBD1. The CDR3 consists of 19 residues. Germline trimming cut 0 bases from V and 0 bases from J; bases unmatched to any gene: 14. Germline CDR1 reads SQVTM; CDR2 reads ANQGSEA. CDR3 nucleotide sequence: TGCAGCGTTGAAGATGTAAGGACAGGAGGGATATCTAGCAATCAGCCCCAGCATTTT. It encodes CSVEDVRTGGISSNQPQHF.

This clone was counted only a few times. The V gene is TRBV2, the J gene TRBJ2-7; 11 bases are shared with TRBD1. Looked up from germline, CDR1 is SNHLY and CDR2 is FYNNEI. The CDR3 runs 16 residues. V shed 6 bases, J shed 1 base, and the junction held 8 bases outside the gene matches. This CDR3 is CASSLIGTGGSYEQYF. CDR3 nucleotide sequence: TGTGCCAGCAGCCTAATCGGGACAGGGGGTTCCTACGAGCAGTACTTC.

The count of this clone is one. This chain uses TRBV28 with TRBJ2-3; D is undetermined. Trimming took off 2 bases at V and 8 bases at J, with 11 bases between the two ends. The CDR3 spans 13 residues. Germline CDR1 is MDHEN and CDR2 is SYDVKM. In nucleotides, the CDR3 is TGTGCCAGCAGTTTAATTAGCCCGGGTACGCAGTATTTT. Encoded protein: CASSLISPGTQYF.

The chain joins TRBV18 to TRBJ1-3; the D gene is possibly TRBD1 (6 bases). CDR1 is KGHSH, CDR2 LQKENI, per germline. There are 16 residues in the CDR3. Trimming took 3 bases from V and 0 from J, leaving 12 bases between them. The CDR3, as DNA: TGTGCCAGCTCACCCGACAGGCTACACTCTGGAAACACCATATATTTT. Its translation: CASSPDRLHSGNTIYF.

CDR3 residues: CASSLAGQGRDYTF. For the CDR3, the DNA is TGTGCCAGCAGCTTGGCCGGGCAGGGTAGGGACTACACCTTC. The chain employs TRBV5-6 and TRBJ1-2, with a weak D call TRBD1 (5 bases). Germline loops: CDR1 SGHDT, CDR2 YYEEEE. V was cut by 0 bases and J by 10 bases, with 16 bases left in between. The CDR3 loop spans 14 amino acids.

This chain's CDR3 is CASSQTGTALAKNIQYF. CDR3 in DNA: TGTGCCAGCAGCCAGACCGGGACAGCCCTAGCCAAAAACATTCAGTACTTC. This sequence joins TRBV3-1 (or the pseudogene TRBV3-2) and TRBJ2-4; 7 nucleotides agree with TRBD1. V lost 3 bases, J lost 0 bases, and 8 bases stayed unmatched. Germline loops: CDR1 LGHDT, CDR2 YNNKEL (reference sequence). This CDR3 region has 17 residues.

The V call is TRBV5-1, the J call TRBJ2-2, with no clear D. This CDR3 is built from 15 residues. V was shortened by 4 bases and J by 1 base, with 11 bases between the two germline ends. Germline values: CDR1 SGHRS, CDR2 YFSETQ. CDR3 residues: CASSLQTMNTGELFF. CDR3 sequence (DNA): TGCGCCAGCAGCCTACAGACAATGAACACCGGGGAGCTGTTTTTT.

The CDR3 loop reads CASSQGWTDYNEQFF. CDR3 coding DNA: TGCGCCAGCAGCCAAGGTTGGACAGACTACAATGAGCAGTTCTTC. The V gene is TRBV4-1, the J gene TRBJ2-1, with D possibly being TRBD1 (6 bases). Germline V lookup: CDR1 MGHRA, CDR2 YSYEKL. V gave up 1 base and J gave up 3 bases, with 10 bases separating them. This CDR3 has 15 amino acids.

The rearrangement uses TRBV18 and TRBJ2-7; 7 bases align to TRBD2. V lost 3 bases to trimming and J lost 3 bases; unmatched junction nucleotides: 2. The germline V gene has CDR1 KGHSH and CDR2 LQKENI. The CDR3 has 13 amino acids. CDR3 sequence (DNA): TGTGCCAGCTCACCCGGCGGGAGCTACGAGCAGTACTTC. Translated, it gives CASSPGGSYEQYF.

The J gene is TRBJ1-3, the V gene TRBV5-1; D might be TRBD1 (6 bases). CDR3 size: 16 residues. Trimming took 1 base from V and 2 from J, leaving 13 bases between them. Germline V gives CDR1 SGHRS, CDR2 YFSETQ. CDR3: CASSLISQGTGNTIYF. The CDR3 coding sequence is TGCGCCAGCAGCTTGATCTCGCAGGGGACTGGAAACACCATATATTTT.

The V gene is TRBV6-5, the J gene TRBJ2-1; the D gene is possibly TRBD2 (6 bases). This CDR3 spans 14 amino acids. Germline CDR1 is MNHEY and CDR2 is SVGAGI. Trimming removed 5 bases at V and 0 bases at J, with 8 bases between. The CDR3 sequence is CASSRGSSYNEQFF. The CDR3 DNA reads as TGTGCCAGCAGTCGGGGGAGCTCCTACAATGAGCAGTTCTTC.

V and J are TRBV6-5 and TRBJ2-7, with D possibly TRBD1 on 6 matching bases. The CDR3 has 14 residues. The ends were cut back, 6 bases at V and 0 bases at J, with 12 bases in the middle. The V gene's germline CDR1 is MNHEY and CDR2 SVGAGI. CDR3 region: CASSDSGHSYEQYF. DNA for the CDR3: TGTGCCAGCAGCGACTCGGGACACTCCTACGAGCAGTACTTC.

The rearrangement joins TRBV4-1 to TRBJ2-1; 8 nucleotides line up with TRBD2. V was pared by 2 bases and J by 6 bases, with 6 bases of the junction left unmatched. The CDR3 consists of 15 residues. Germline CDR1 is MGHRA and CDR2 is YSYEKL. CDR3 region: CASSQYGLAINEQFF. For the CDR3, the DNA is TGCGCCAGCAGCCAATATGGACTAGCAATCAATGAGCAGTTCTTC.

This chain joins TRBV28 and TRBJ2-6; no reliable D call. The CDR3 is 13 amino acids. CDR1 and CDR2 (germline): MDHEN, SYDVKM. The V and J ends lost 3 bases and 7 bases respectively, with 7 bases between them. CDR3 amino acids: CASSFGGANVLTF. CDR3 nucleotides: TGTGCCAGCAGTTTTGGCGGTGCCAACGTCCTGACTTTC.

The rearrangement links TRBV27 to TRBJ2-3; the D is unclear. The CDR3 runs 14 residues. Germline lookup yields CDR1 MNHEY and CDR2 SMNVEV (reference sequence). Trimming stripped 0 bases from V and 0 bases from J, with 4 bases between. Here the CDR3 reads CASSLSASTDTQYF. CDR3 nucleotides: TGTGCCAGCAGTTTATCGGCCAGCACAGATACGCAGTATTTT.

The chain uses TRBV7-2 and TRBJ2-1; weak D call: TRBD2 (6 bases). Germline V gene lookup returns CDR1 SGHTA and CDR2 FQGNSA. The CDR3 has 17 residues. V gave up 0 bases and J gave up 4 bases, with 16 bases separating them. The CDR3 is CASSLAPEAGPYNEQFF. CDR3 nucleotides: TGTGCCAGCAGCTTAGCCCCAGAAGCGGGCCCTTACAATGAGCAGTTCTTC.

In this sample, this clone turned up a few times. J is TRBJ1-2 and V is TRBV7-9; no clear D gene. The CDR3 is 11 residues long. Trimming shortened V by 2 bases and J by 9 bases, and 7 bases separated the two germline ends. CDR1 is SEHNR and CDR2 is FQNEAQ in the germline V gene (reference sequence). CDR3 in DNA: TGTGCCAGCAGCTTACGACTGAGCTACACCTTC. It yields the protein CASSLRLSYTF.

The CDR3 coding sequence is TGTGCCAGCAGTGATAGGGGCTTTTTGGTGCAGTACTTC. It encodes CASSDRGFLVQYF. The V gene is TRBV2, the J gene TRBJ2-7; possibly TRBD1 for D (5 bases). The V gene's germline CDR1 is SNHLY and CDR2 FYNNEI. V was clipped by 3 bases and J by 9 bases, with 15 bases between them. The CDR3 has 13 amino acids.

The J gene is TRBJ2-1, the V gene TRBV18; tentatively, D is TRBD1 (6 bases). Trimming left V 2 bases short and J 8 bases short, with 7 bases between. There are 12 residues in the CDR3. The germline CDR1 and CDR2 sequences are KGHSH and LQKENI. CDR3 loop: CASSPGGDEQFF. The CDR3, as DNA: TGTGCCAGCTCACCAGGGGGCGATGAGCAGTTCTTC.

This chain's CDR3 is CASSLTLAGELFF. The CDR3 nucleotides are TGTGCCAGCAGCTTAACCCTAGCCGGGGAGCTGTTTTTT. V gene TRBV7-2 combines with J gene TRBJ2-2; D remains unclear. Trimming shortened V by 2 bases and J by 6 bases, and 7 bases separated the two germline ends. This CDR3 comprises 13 residues. Germline values: CDR1 SGHTA, CDR2 FQGNSA.